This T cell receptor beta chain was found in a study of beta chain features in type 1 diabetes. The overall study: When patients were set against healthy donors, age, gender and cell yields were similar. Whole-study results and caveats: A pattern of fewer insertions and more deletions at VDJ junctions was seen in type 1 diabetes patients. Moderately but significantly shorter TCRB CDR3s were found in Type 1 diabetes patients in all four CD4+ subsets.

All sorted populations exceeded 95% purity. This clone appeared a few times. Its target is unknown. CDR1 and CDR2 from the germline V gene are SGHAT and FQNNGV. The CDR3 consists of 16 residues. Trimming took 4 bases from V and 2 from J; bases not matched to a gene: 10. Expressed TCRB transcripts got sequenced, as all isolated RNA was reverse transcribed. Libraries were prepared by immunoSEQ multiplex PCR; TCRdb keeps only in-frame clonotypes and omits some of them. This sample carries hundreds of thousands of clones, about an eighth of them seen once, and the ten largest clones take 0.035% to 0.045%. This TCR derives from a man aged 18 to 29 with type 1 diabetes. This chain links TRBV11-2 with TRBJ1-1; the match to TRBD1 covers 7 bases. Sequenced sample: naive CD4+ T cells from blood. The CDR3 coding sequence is TGTGCCAGCAGCTCCCTACCCGGACAGGTTAACACTGAAGCTTTCTTT. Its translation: CASSSLPGQVNTEAFF.